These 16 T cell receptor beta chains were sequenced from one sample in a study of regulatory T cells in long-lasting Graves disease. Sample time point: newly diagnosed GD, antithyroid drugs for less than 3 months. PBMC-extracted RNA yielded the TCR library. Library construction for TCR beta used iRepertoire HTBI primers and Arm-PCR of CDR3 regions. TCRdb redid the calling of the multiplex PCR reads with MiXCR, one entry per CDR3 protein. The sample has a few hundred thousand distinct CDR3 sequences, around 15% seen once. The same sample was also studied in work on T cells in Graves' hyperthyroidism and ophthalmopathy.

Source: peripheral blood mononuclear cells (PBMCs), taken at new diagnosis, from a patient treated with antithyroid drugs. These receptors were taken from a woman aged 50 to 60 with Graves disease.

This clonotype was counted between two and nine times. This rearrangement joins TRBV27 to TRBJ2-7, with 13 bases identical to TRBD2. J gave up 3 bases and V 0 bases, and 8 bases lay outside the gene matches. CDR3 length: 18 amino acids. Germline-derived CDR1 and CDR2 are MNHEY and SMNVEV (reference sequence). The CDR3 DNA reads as TGTGCCAGCAGTTTATCCGGGACTAGCGGGAACAGTATCTACGAGCAGTACTTC. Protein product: CASSLSGTSGNSIYEQYF.

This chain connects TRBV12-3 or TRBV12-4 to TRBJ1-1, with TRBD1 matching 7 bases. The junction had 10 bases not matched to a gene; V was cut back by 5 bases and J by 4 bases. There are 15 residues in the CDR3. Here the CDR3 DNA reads TGTGCCAGCAGTGATGCGACAGGGTCCTTCACTGAAGCTTTCTTT. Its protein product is CASSDATGSFTEAFF.

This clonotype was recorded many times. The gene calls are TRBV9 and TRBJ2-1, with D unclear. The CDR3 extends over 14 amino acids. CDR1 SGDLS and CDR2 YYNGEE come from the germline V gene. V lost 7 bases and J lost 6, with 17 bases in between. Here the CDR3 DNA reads TGTGCCAGCTCTTCAACCTCGACCTCCAATGAGCAGTTCTTC. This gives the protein CASSSTSTSNEQFF.

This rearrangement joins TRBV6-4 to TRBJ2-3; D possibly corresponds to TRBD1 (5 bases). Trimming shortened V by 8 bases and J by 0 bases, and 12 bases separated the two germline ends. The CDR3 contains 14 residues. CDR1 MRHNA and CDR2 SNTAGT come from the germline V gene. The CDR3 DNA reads TGTGCCAGCCGAGCAGGGATGAGCACAGATACGCAGTATTTT. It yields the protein CASRAGMSTDTQYF.

The CDR3 reads CAWSKGDGNTIYF. CDR3 bases: TGTGCCTGGAGTAAAGGGGACGGAAACACCATATATTTT. The rearrangement joins TRBV30 to TRBJ1-3; D is perhaps TRBD1 (5 bases). The V end was cut by 2 bases, the J end by 4 bases, with 9 bases between. Looked up from germline, CDR1 is GTSNPN and CDR2 is SVGIG (reference sequence). The CDR3 has 13 residues.

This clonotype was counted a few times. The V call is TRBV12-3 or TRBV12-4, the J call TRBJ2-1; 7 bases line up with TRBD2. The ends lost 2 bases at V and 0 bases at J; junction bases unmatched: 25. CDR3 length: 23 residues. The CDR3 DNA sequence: TGTGCCAGCAGTTTATTGGTCCGACTAGCCGTAGGAACATCGACGAGCTCCTACAATGAGCAGTTCTTC. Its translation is CASSLLVRLAVGTSTSSYNEQFF.

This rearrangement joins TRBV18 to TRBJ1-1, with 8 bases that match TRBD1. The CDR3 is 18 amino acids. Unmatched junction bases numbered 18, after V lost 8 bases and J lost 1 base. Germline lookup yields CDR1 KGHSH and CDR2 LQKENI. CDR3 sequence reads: CASLIHGLTGAQNTEAFF. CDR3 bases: TGTGCCAGCCTAATTCACGGTCTGACAGGGGCCCAGAACACTGAAGCTTTCTTT.

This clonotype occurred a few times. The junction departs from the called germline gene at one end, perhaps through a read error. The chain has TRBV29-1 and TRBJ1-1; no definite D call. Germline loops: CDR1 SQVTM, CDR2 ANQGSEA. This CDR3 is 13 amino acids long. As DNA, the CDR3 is TGCAGCGTTGAATTAGAGGGAGATCGTGGAGCTCTCTTT. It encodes CSVELEGDRGALF.

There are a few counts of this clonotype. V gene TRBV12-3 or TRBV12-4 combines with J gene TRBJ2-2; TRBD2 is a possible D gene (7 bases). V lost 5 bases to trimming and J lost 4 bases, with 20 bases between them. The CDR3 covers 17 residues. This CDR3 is CASSTNNEGEGTGELFF. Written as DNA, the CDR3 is TGTGCCAGCAGTACGAACAACGAGGGGGAGGGCACCGGGGAGCTGTTTTTT.

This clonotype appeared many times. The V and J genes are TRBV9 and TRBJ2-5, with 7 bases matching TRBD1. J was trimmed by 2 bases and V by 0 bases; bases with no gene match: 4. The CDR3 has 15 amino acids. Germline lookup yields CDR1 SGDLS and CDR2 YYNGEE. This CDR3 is CASSVGGTAQETQYF. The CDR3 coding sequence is TGTGCCAGCAGCGTAGGGGGGACAGCTCAAGAGACCCAGTACTTC.

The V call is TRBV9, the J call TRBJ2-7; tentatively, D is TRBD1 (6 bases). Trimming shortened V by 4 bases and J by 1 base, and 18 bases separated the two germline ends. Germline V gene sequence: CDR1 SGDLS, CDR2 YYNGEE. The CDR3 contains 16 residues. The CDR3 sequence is CASSPPIGRGSYEQYF. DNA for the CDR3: TGTGCCAGCAGCCCCCCAATTGGCAGGGGATCCTACGAGCAGTACTTC.

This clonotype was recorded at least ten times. CDR3 DNA sequence: TGTGCCAGCAGCTTATGGGGACTAGCGGGAGGGCGCAACAATGAGCAGTTCTTC. Protein sequence: CASSLWGLAGGRNNEQFF. The genes are TRBV7-2 and TRBJ2-1; 16 positions agree with TRBD2. Trimming removed 2 bases from V and 5 bases from J; junction bases left unmatched: 6. This CDR3 contains 18 residues. Germline CDR1 reads SGHTA; CDR2 reads FQGNSA.

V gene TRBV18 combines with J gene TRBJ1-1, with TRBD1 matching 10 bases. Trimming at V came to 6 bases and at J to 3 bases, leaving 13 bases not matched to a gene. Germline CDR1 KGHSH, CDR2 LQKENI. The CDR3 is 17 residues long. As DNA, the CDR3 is TGTGCCAGCTCGCCGCGAATAACCGGGACAGGGGACACTGAAGCTTTCTTT. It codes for CASSPRITGTGDTEAFF.

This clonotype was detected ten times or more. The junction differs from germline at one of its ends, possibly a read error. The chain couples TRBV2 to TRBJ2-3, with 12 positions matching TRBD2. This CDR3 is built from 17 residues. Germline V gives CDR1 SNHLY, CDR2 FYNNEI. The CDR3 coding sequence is TGTGCCAGCAGTTCAGGACTAGCGGGACCTAGCATAGATACGCAGTATTTT. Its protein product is CASSSGLAGPSIDTQYF.

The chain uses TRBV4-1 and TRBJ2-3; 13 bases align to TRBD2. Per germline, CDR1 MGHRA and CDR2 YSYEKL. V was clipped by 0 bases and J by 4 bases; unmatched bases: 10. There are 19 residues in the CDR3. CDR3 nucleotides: TGCGCCAGCAGCCAAGAAAAACTCGGACTAGCGGGAGCGGCAGATACGCAGTATTTT. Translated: CASSQEKLGLAGAADTQYF.

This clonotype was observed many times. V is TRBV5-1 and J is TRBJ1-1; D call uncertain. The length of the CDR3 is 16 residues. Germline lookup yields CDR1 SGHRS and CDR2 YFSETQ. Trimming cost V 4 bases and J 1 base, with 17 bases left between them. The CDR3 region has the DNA TGCGCCAGCAGCCCGAATTTGCTCGGACGGAACACTGAAGCTTTCTTT. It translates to CASSPNLLGRNTEAFF.